The 5 T cell receptor beta chains given below trace back to one sample, sequenced in a study of blood T cell repertoires in COVID-19. This table comes from immunoSEQ multiplex PCR, and its TCRdb copy is limited to in-frame clones, with some not included. The sample has about 76,000 clones; 86% are singletons. Sample: peripheral blood. These receptors came from a human donor in a cohort sampled during active COVID-19.

The chain has TRBV27 and TRBJ2-3, with a weak D call TRBD2 (5 bases). The ends were cut back, 6 bases at V and 2 bases at J, with 9 bases in the middle. The CDR3 length is 13 residues. The germline gives CDR1 MNHEY, CDR2 SMNVEV (reference sequence). In DNA, the CDR3 is TGTGCCAGCAGCCCACTAGTCACAGATACGCAGTATTTT. Amino acid sequence: CASSPLVTDTQYF.

CDR3 sequence reads: CASSRTGGSGYTF. The CDR3 DNA is TGTGCCAGCAGCCGAACAGGGGGCTCTGGCTACACCTTC. The chain carries TRBV28 and TRBJ1-2, with TRBD1 identical over 9 bases. The trim removed 6 bases at V and 7 bases at J, leaving 6 bases unmatched. Germline CDR1 MDHEN, CDR2 SYDVKM. This CDR3 has 13 amino acids.

The rearrangement joins TRBV4-2 to TRBJ1-6; TRBD1 is a possible D gene (6 bases). CDR1 is LGHNA and CDR2 is YNFKEQ in the germline V gene. This CDR3 has 14 amino acids. The ends were cut back, 0 bases at V and 8 bases at J, with 8 bases in the middle. CDR3 nucleotides: TGTGCCAGCAGCCAAGATAACAGGGATTCACCCCTCCACTTT. Its translation is CASSQDNRDSPLHF.

The rearrangement links TRBV5-6 to TRBJ2-7; no definite D call. The CDR3 is made up of 13 amino acids. Germline V lookup: CDR1 SGHDT, CDR2 YYEEEE. The V gene lost 2 bases and the J gene lost 2 bases, with 8 bases spanning the gap. CDR3 DNA: TGTGCCAGCAGCTTCTCTAGAACCTACGAGCAGTACTTC. It specifies CASSFSRTYEQYF.

J is TRBJ1-2 and V is TRBV24-1; 12 bases align to TRBD1. The CDR3 has 15 amino acids. Germline CDR1 reads KGHDR; CDR2 reads SFDVKD. J gave up 6 bases and V 4 bases, and 5 bases lay outside the gene matches. The CDR3 here is CATSEDGTGGHGYTF. DNA of the CDR3: TGTGCCACCAGTGAGGACGGGACAGGGGGCCATGGCTACACCTTC.